This TCR beta chain was sequenced in a study of cytomegalovirus exposure and HLA in healthy donors. With regard to this clone: No antigen is known for it.

PCR primers comprised 60 Vbeta and 13 Jbeta primers. The data were produced by immunoSEQ multiplex PCR, yet TCRdb's version contains in-frame clones alone and is incomplete. The sample includes under 150,000 clones, over 80% of them seen just once. The study, taken as a whole, reports: 87-base-pair reads could not separate some V segments, including TRBV6-2 and TRBV6-3.

Germline V gives CDR1 SGHDT, CDR2 YYEEEE. V gave up 0 bases and J gave up 6 bases; unmatched junction bases: 7. This CDR3 region has 15 residues. This receptor was taken from a boy aged 5 to 17 in good health and CMV-seronegative. This sequence joins TRBV5-6 and TRBJ2-7, with 9 bases matching TRBD1. The specimen sequenced was PBMCs. As DNA, the CDR3 is TGTGCCAGCAGCTTGGTTGGGACAGGGAACGCCGAGCAGTACTTC. Encoded protein: CASSLVGTGNAEQYF.